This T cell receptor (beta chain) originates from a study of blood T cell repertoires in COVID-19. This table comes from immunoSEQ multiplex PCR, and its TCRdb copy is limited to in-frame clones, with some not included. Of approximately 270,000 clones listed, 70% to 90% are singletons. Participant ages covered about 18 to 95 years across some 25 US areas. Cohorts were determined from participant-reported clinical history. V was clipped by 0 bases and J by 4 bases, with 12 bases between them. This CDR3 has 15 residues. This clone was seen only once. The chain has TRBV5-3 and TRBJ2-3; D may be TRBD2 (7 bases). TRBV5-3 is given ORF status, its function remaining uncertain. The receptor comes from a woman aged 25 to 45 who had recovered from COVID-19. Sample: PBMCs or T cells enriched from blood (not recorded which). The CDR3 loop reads CARSLVRGGADTQYF. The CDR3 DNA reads TGTGCCAGAAGCTTGGTAAGGGGGGGCGCAGATACGCAGTATTTT.